Sequencing of this T cell receptor beta chain was carried out in a study of blood T cells in healthy people across ages. With a J-beta primer mix and a sample-barcoded 5' primer, a second PCR ran roughly 6 to 12 cycles. MiXCR was run by TCRdb on the 5' RACE reads, yielding one entry per CDR3 protein. The sample contains 1,500,000 or so distinct CDR3 sequences, approximately 39% of which appear only once. The germline gives CDR1 SGHVS, CDR2 FQNEAQ. The CDR3 has 16 residues. The V segment lost 5 bases and the J segment 6 bases; nucleotides outside the gene matches: 13. The source is a woman under 30 in good health. The chain employs TRBV7-8 and TRBJ2-1, with 7 bases fitting TRBD1. The sequencing sample was made of blood. The CDR3 DNA sequence: TGTGCCAGCAGCCCCCCCTTCGGACAGGTCCTCAATGAGCAGTTCTTC. Protein: CASSPPFGQVLNEQFF.